This is a list of T cell receptor beta chains from one sample in a study of T-cell memory formation after mild COVID-19. MiXCR was run by TCRdb on the 5' RACE reads, yielding one entry per CDR3 protein. The profile shows roughly 580,000 distinct CDR3 sequences, roughly 18% of them singletons. The sequencing input was PBMCs or a T cell subset sorted from them (not recorded which). Source of these receptors: an adult woman who had mild COVID-19 (a few samples of this study predate the infection). Cell type and time point are not known. Each CDR3 is given without its conserved first and last residue. A D gene is named only where the DNA matches it firmly.

>TRBJ2-3|TRBV7-9|-
AISTDTQY
>TRBJ2-7|TRBV4-1|-
ASSQDVRTVSYEQY
>TRBJ2-1|TRBV6-2/TRBV6-3|TRBD2
ASSLRSSGRAGSYNEQF
>TRBJ2-3|TRBV18|-
ASSQQGSQNTQY
>TRBJ1-5|TRBV5-1|TRBD1
ASSLAGQGHQPQH
>TRBJ2-5|TRBV14|TRBD1
ASSHNRGQETQY
>TRBJ2-2|TRBV12-3/TRBV12-4|TRBD1
ASRFGQVLNTGELF
>TRBJ2-1|TRBV4-1|-
ASSRGGRMNEQF
>TRBJ2-1|TRBV13|TRBD2
ASSLSSGGAYYNEQF
>TRBJ1-2|TRBV19|-
ASSNNGQIYGYT
>TRBJ1-1|TRBV11-2|-
ARPGGGRVRFNTEAF
>TRBJ2-7|TRBV5-1|-
ASSYVTGAYEQY
>TRBJ2-3|TRBV6-1|TRBD1
ASSPDRKSTDTQY